These 17 T cell receptor beta chains originate from one sample sequenced in a study of cytomegalovirus exposure and HLA in healthy donors. The PCR contained 60 Vbeta and 13 Jbeta primers. The method was immunoSEQ multiplex PCR; TCRdb's version includes in-frame clones alone and lacks a portion of them. The sample shows under 200,000 clones, approximately 85% of them seen only once. The sample taken for sequencing was PBMCs. The receptors come from a man between 18 and 29 years old in good health and CMV-seropositive.

The gene calls are TRBV30 and TRBJ2-1; 7 bases are a match to TRBD1. J lost 6 bases, V lost 3 bases, and 5 bases had no gene match. Germline lookup yields CDR1 GTSNPN and CDR2 SVGIG (reference sequence). The CDR3 sequence is 13 residues long. In DNA, the CDR3 is TGTGCCTGGAGATTTGGACAGGTCAATGAGCAGTTCTTC. Its translation: CAWRFGQVNEQFF.

This chain connects TRBV14 to TRBJ2-1; 8 positions agree with TRBD2. Germline-derived CDR1 and CDR2 are SGHDN and FVKESK. This CDR3 has 18 residues. V was clipped by 4 bases and J by 2 bases; unmatched bases: 13. The CDR3 DNA follows: TGTGCCAGCAGCCCCATGGGGAGAGCGGGGGTCGCCTACAATGAGCAGTTCTTC. It codes for CASSPMGRAGVAYNEQFF.

The chain has TRBV4-3 and TRBJ1-6; a weak D match, TRBD1 (5 bases). Germline V gene sequence: CDR1 LGHNA, CDR2 YSLEER. The CDR3 has 16 amino acids. The V gene lost 0 bases and the J gene lost 7 bases, with 13 bases spanning the gap. CDR3 protein: CASSQDYPGRNSPLHF. The DNA for the CDR3 is TGCGCCAGCAGCCAAGATTACCCAGGGCGGAATTCACCCCTCCACTTT.

The chain employs TRBV6-5 and TRBJ1-1, with a possible D match to TRBD1 (5 bases). Germline CDR1 MNHEY, CDR2 SVGAGI. Trimming stripped 8 bases from V and 4 bases from J, with 17 bases between. The CDR3 has 14 amino acids. CDR3 DNA sequence: TGTGCCAGCTTCCCCGGGGGGGTGGCCACTGAAGCTTTCTTT. Protein product: CASFPGGVATEAFF.

V usage is TRBV6-1 and J usage is TRBJ2-7, with TRBD2 as a possible D gene (6 bases). Germline values: CDR1 MNHNS, CDR2 SASEGT. Trimming took 9 bases from V and 4 from J, leaving 7 bases between them. The CDR3 extends over 10 amino acids. CDR3 coding DNA: TGTGCCAGTGCGGGATACGAGCAGTACTTC. It codes for CASAGYEQYF.

The DNA for the CDR3 is TGTGCCAGCAGCTCCACAGGGGGAATTCAGCCCCAGCATTTT. Translating it yields CASSSTGGIQPQHF. The rearrangement joins TRBV7-9 to TRBJ1-5, with TRBD1 identical over 8 bases. Trimming at V came to 4 bases and at J to 6 bases, leaving 5 bases not matched to a gene. The CDR3 consists of 14 residues. Per germline, CDR1 SEHNR and CDR2 FQNEAQ (reference sequence).

CDR3 DNA sequence: TGTGCCAGCAGTGAAGTAGCGGGGGGGCGTAACGGGGAGCTGTTTTTT. Its translation: CASSEVAGGRNGELFF. The chain couples TRBV7-8 to TRBJ2-2, with 11 bases that match TRBD2. The CDR3 is made up of 16 amino acids. Unmatched junction bases numbered 10, after V lost 6 bases and J lost 7 bases. CDR1 is SGHVS and CDR2 is FQNEAQ in the germline V gene.

The chain joins TRBV15 to TRBJ1-1; the D is unclear. The CDR3 spans 16 residues. The germline gives CDR1 LNHNV, CDR2 YYDKDF (reference sequence). Trimming cost V 8 bases and J 4 bases, with 23 bases left between them. DNA for the CDR3: TGTGCCACCCGGCCCGGGATTTCTAAGGGTTTCACTGAAGCTTTCTTT. It translates to CATRPGISKGFTEAFF. Complete variable domain (other parts from reference TRBV15 and TRBJ1-1): DAMVIQNPRYQVTQFGKPVTLSCSQTLNHNVMYWYQQKSSQAPKLLFHYYDKDFNNEADTPDNFQSRRPNTSFCFLDIRSPGLGDTAMYLCATRPGISKGFTEAFFGQGTRLTVV.

This clone has just a few counts. The chain is built from TRBV4-3 and TRBJ2-7; 11 bases align to TRBD1. Germline CDR1 and CDR2: LGHNA and YSLEER. V dropped 3 bases and J dropped 4; count of bases not matched to a gene: 5. The CDR3 sequence is 15 residues long. CDR3 DNA: TGCGCCAGCAGCCATCGGACAGGGGGCGGGTACGAGCAGTACTTC. Residues: CASSHRTGGGYEQYF.

This clone came up a few times. The V call is TRBV7-2, the J call TRBJ1-2; TRBD1 is a possible D gene (5 bases). Trimming left V 5 bases short and J 4 bases short, with 14 bases between. The germline CDR1 and CDR2 sequences are SGHTA and FQGNSA. The CDR3 runs to 14 residues. CDR3 region: CASSPRDRSYGYTF. DNA of the CDR3: TGTGCCAGCAGCCCCCGTGACAGATCCTATGGCTACACCTTC.

V usage is TRBV5-1 and J usage is TRBJ1-1; 9 nucleotides match TRBD1. Germline CDR1 reads SGHRS; CDR2 reads YFSETQ. This CDR3 spans 13 amino acids. The trim removed 6 bases at V and 4 bases at J, leaving 4 bases unmatched. The CDR3 is CASIEDRGTEAFF. CDR3 DNA: TGCGCCAGCATCGAGGACAGGGGCACTGAAGCTTTCTTT.

This chain joins TRBV19 and TRBJ2-1; the D gene is possibly TRBD2 (5 bases). The CDR3 extends over 14 amino acids. Germline values: CDR1 LNHDA, CDR2 SQIVND (reference sequence). With 5 bases removed from V and 5 bases from J, the gap between germline ends came to 13 bases. The CDR3 region is CASSSSSVDNEQFF. The CDR3 bases are TGTGCCAGTAGTTCTAGCTCCGTAGACAATGAGCAGTTCTTC.

The rearrangement joins TRBV9 to TRBJ1-1; a weak D match, TRBD1 (5 bases). V was cut by 3 bases and J by 11 bases, with 17 bases left in between. From germline, CDR1 is SGDLS and CDR2 YYNGEE. The CDR3 has 13 residues. The CDR3 region has the DNA TGTGCCAGCAGCGATCCAGGGTGGGGGGTGGCTTTCTTT. It yields the protein CASSDPGWGVAFF.

The rearrangement links TRBV5-4 to TRBJ1-6, with TRBD1 matching 8 bases. V gave up 4 bases and J gave up 6 bases; unmatched junction bases: 9. Germline CDR1 and CDR2: SGHNT and YYREEE (reference sequence). This CDR3 spans 16 amino acids. DNA of the CDR3: TGTGCCAGCAGCCCAGAGACAGGGGTGTTTAATTCACCCCTCCACTTT. Amino acids: CASSPETGVFNSPLHF.

The chain joins TRBV21-1 to TRBJ1-2; TRBD1, as called in the table, went unchecked against the DNA. TRBV21-1 is a listed pseudogene. The CDR3 has 14 residues. The CDR3 DNA reads TGTGCCAGCAGCAACCCAGGGGTGGTAGAGGGCTACACCTTC. Protein: CASSNPGVVEGYTF.

On this clone itself: This sample also contains other DNA sequences that code for the same CDR3. This chain uses TRBV6-5 with TRBJ1-5; TRBD1 matches 10 bases. The CDR3 loop spans 14 amino acids. Germline lookup yields CDR1 MNHEY and CDR2 SVGAGI. Germline trimming cut 6 bases from V and 8 bases from J; bases unmatched to any gene: 7. CDR3 in amino acids: CASRMTGGGEPQHF. CDR3 DNA: TGTGCCAGCAGAATGACAGGGGGCGGAGAGCCCCAGCATTTT.

V usage is TRBV18 and J usage is TRBJ1-6; the D gene is possibly TRBD1 (6 bases). CDR3 length: 15 amino acids. Trimming took 2 bases from V and 5 from J, leaving 10 bases between them. Germline V gene data show CDR1 as KGHSH and CDR2 as LQKENI. The CDR3 here is CASSPGGLDNSPLHF. The CDR3 DNA reads as TGTGCCAGCTCACCAGGGGGCCTCGATAATTCACCCCTCCACTTT.